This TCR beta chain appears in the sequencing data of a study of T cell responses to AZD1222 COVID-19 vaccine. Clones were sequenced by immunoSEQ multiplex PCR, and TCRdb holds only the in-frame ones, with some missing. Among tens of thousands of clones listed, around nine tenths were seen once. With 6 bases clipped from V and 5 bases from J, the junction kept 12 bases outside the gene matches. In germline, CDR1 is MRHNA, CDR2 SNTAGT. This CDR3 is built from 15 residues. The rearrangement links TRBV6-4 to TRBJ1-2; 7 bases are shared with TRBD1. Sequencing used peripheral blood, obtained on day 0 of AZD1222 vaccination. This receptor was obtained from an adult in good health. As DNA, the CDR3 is TGTGCCAGCAGCCCGACCGGGACAGCCGTGTATGGCTACACCTTC. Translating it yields CASSPTGTAVYGYTF.